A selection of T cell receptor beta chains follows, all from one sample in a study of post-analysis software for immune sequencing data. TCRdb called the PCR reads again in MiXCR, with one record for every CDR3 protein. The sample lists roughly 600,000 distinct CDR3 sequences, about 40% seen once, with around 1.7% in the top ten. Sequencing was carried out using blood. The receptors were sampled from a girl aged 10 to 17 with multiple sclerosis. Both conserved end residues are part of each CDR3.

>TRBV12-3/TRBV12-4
CASSQMKGHSPLHF
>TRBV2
CASTTSTALMGSPLHF
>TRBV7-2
CASSLAPRISYEQYF
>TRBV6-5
CASLGGRKFSNYGYTF
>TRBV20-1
CSARDGNGQETQYF
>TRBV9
CASSPGLVLYEQYF
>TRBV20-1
CSATSGGYYEQYF
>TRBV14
CASSQDRGLAGGRKQYF
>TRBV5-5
CASSTPSPNTGELFF
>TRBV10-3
CAISESVLGSYNEQFF
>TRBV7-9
CASSARGGHQDTQYF
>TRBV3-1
CASSQGRELSSYEQYF
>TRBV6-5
CASSYSWDLSSYELYF